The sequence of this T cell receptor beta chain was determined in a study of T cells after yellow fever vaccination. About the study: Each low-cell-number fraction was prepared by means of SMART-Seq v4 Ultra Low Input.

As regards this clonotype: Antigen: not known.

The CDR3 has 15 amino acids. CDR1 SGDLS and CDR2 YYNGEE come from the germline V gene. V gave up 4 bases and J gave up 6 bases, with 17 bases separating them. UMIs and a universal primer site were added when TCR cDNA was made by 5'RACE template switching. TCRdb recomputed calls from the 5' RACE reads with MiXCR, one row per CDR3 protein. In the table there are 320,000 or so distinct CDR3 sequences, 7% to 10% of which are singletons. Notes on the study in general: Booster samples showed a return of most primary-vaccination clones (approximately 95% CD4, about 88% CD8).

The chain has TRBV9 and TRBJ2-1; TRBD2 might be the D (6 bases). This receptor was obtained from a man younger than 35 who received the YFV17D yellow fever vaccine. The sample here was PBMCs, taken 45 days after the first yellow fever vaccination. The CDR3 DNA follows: TGTGCCAGCAGCAACCACCCTGGACTATCCAATGAGCAGTTCTTC. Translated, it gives CASSNHPGLSNEQFF.